This entry lists 18 T cell receptor beta chains sequenced from one sample in a study of Graves' ophthalmopathy and Graves' hyperthyroidism (dated by TCRdb to the late 2010s). The run used an Illumina HiSeq 2000. TCR beta CDR3 regions were amplified from RNA transcripts for repertoire sequencing. The first round was an RT-PCR using HTBI primers with the Qiagen OneStep RT-PCR kit, and this first round was followed by a second-round multiplex PCR, then size selection and purification. Using fastp trimming at Q25 and MiXCR clonotype assembly, TCRdb reanalyzed the public sequencing data and kept in-frame beta chains. Every distinct CDR3 protein forms one entry, paired with its most common genes and DNA. The sample contains 600,000 to 700,000 distinct CDR3 sequences, roughly two fifths of them found a single time. The ten largest clones add up to about 3.3% of the sample. Sequencing was performed on peripheral blood. Source of these receptors: an adult man with Graves' ophthalmopathy.

This clonotype was detected a few times. V gene TRBV24-1 combines with J gene TRBJ2-2; the D is unclear. Germline CDR1 is KGHDR and CDR2 is SFDVKD. V lost 5 bases and J lost 3, with 15 bases in between. The CDR3 spans 16 residues. The CDR3 nucleotides are TGTGCCACCAGTGGCCCGGCCCGGCAGCACACCGGGGAGCTGTTTTTT. Translation: CATSGPARQHTGELFF.

In its sample, this clonotype was seen a few times. The chain recombines TRBV9 with TRBJ2-2, with TRBD2 identical over 13 bases. There are 20 residues in the CDR3. Germline V lookup: CDR1 SGDLS, CDR2 YYNGEE. V lost 4 bases and J lost 1; bases outside the gene matches: 13. CDR3 bases: TGTGCCAGCAGCCCAAACCGCTCCGGGACTAGCGGGGAGAACACCGGGGAGCTGTTTTTT. Translation gives CASSPNRSGTSGENTGELFF.

In this sample, this clonotype turned up many times. This chain joins TRBV20-1 and TRBJ2-7; D possibly uses TRBD1 or TRBD2 (6 bases each). Germline-derived CDR1 and CDR2 are DFQATT and SNEGSKA (reference sequence). The V gene lost 0 bases and the J gene lost 4 bases, with 16 bases spanning the gap. The CDR3 length is 15 residues. CDR3 in DNA: TGCAGTGCTAGAGAGATCGGGGGCCTTACGTACGAGCAGTACTTC. Its protein is CSAREIGGLTYEQYF.

A remark on this clonotype: A much larger clone differs by one base, so this may be a read error. This rearrangement joins TRBV10-3 to TRBJ2-7, with 11 positions matching TRBD2. J gave up 3 bases and V 8 bases, and 6 bases lay outside the gene matches. CDR3 length equals 14 residues. From germline, CDR1 is ENHRY and CDR2 SYGVKD. CDR3: CAISTSGIYYEQYF. Written as DNA, the CDR3 is TGTGCCATCTCGACTAGCGGGATTTACTACGAGCAGTACTTC.

Comment on this clonotype: Germline is not matched at one junction end, which may reflect a read error. This chain connects TRBV20-1 to TRBJ2-7; 10 nucleotides align to TRBD2. The CDR3 consists of 15 residues. Germline-derived CDR1 and CDR2 are DFQATT and SNEGSKA (reference sequence). CDR3 nucleotide sequence: TGCAGTGCTAGCCCAAGCGGGAGGGAGGCCGGGGAGCTGTACTTC. Protein product: CSASPSGREAGELYF.

This clonotype has at least ten counts. The V gene is TRBV9, the J gene TRBJ1-2; D may be TRBD1 (6 bases). The CDR3 is made up of 15 amino acids. CDR1 SGDLS and CDR2 YYNGEE come from the germline V gene. Trimming removed 0 bases from V and 7 bases from J, with 16 bases in between. The chain's CDR3 is CASSVVGAGESGYTF. CDR3 bases: TGTGCCAGCAGCGTAGTCGGGGCAGGGGAGAGTGGCTACACCTTC.

V is TRBV12-3 or TRBV12-4 and J is TRBJ1-2, with TRBD1 identical over 8 bases. CDR3 size: 18 residues. J gave up 6 bases and V 4 bases, and 19 bases lay outside the gene matches. Written as DNA, the CDR3 is TGTGCCAGCAGTTCCTACCACTCCGGGACAGGTACCGCCGATGGCTACACCTTC. As protein: CASSSYHSGTGTADGYTF.

In this sample, this clonotype turned up once. Its ends do not fully match the called genes, so a read error is possible. This chain uses TRBV7-3 with TRBJ1-1; the D gene is possibly TRBD1 (6 bases). CDR3 size: 14 residues. In germline, CDR1 is SGHTA, CDR2 FQGTGA. The CDR3, as DNA: TGCGCCAGCAGCCCGGACAGTTCGAACACTGAAGCTTTCTTT. Translated: CASSPDSSNTEAFF.

The sample holds many counts of this clonotype. The chain uses TRBV29-1 and TRBJ1-1; D call uncertain. Between the trimmed V and J ends, which lost 5 bases and 3 bases, there was a span of 13 bases. The length of the CDR3 is 13 residues. Germline assignment: CDR1 SQVTM and CDR2 ANQGSEA. Here the CDR3 reads CSVNKVLDTEAFF. CDR3 DNA: TGCAGCGTTAATAAGGTATTGGACACTGAAGCTTTCTTT.

The genes are TRBV20-1 and TRBJ1-6, with D unclear. CDR1 DFQATT and CDR2 SNEGSKA come from the germline V gene (reference sequence). This CDR3 has 14 residues. Trimming removed 1 base at V and 1 base at J, with 5 bases between. The CDR3: CSARGASYNSPLHF. CDR3 coding DNA: TGCAGTGCTAGAGGGGCATCCTATAATTCACCCCTCCACTTT.

The rearrangement uses TRBV24-1 and TRBJ2-5, with a tentative D call TRBD1 (5 bases). This CDR3 spans 14 amino acids. Germline CDR1 KGHDR, CDR2 SFDVKD. V was cut by 7 bases and J by 3 bases, with 14 bases left in between. CDR3 coding DNA: TGTGCCACCAGGGGGTCTGGGGCCGAAGAGACCCAGTACTTC. As protein: CATRGSGAEETQYF.

J is TRBJ1-5 and V is TRBV7-8, with D perhaps matching TRBD1 (5 bases). Germline V lookup: CDR1 SGHVS, CDR2 FQNEAQ. The ends were cut back, 6 bases at V and 1 base at J, with 22 bases in the middle. This CDR3 contains 18 residues. CDR3 coding DNA: TGTGCCAGCAGACAGGCCGGGGCAGAAGCGTACAGCAATCAGCCCCAGCATTTT. It codes for CASRQAGAEAYSNQPQHF. Full variable domain (remainder filled in from reference TRBV7-8 and TRBJ1-5): GAGVSQSPRYKVAKRGQDVALRCDPISGHVSLFWYQQALGQGPEFLTYFQNEAQLDKSGLPSDRFFAERPEGSVSTLKIQRTQQEDSAVYLCASRQAGAEAYSNQPQHFGDGTRLSIL.

J is TRBJ2-7 and V is TRBV29-1; 7 bases match TRBD1. Germline V gene sequence: CDR1 SQVTM, CDR2 ANQGSEA. This CDR3 has 12 residues. The V and J ends lost 8 bases and 0 bases, in that order; junction bases with no gene match: 4. CDR3 amino acids: CSQTGISYEQYF. Here the CDR3 DNA reads TGCAGCCAGACAGGGATCTCCTACGAGCAGTACTTC.

This clonotype was observed many times. The chain links TRBV7-3 to TRBJ1-6; TRBD1 matches at 12 bases. The junction had 3 bases not matched to a gene; V was cut back by 2 bases and J by 10 bases. Germline V gene data show CDR1 as SGHTA and CDR2 as FQGTGA. The CDR3 has 15 amino acids. CDR3 protein: CASSLGTGGLSPLHF. CDR3 nucleotide sequence: TGTGCCAGCAGCTTAGGGACAGGGGGCTTGTCACCCCTCCACTTT.

This clonotype appeared a few times. One base away lies a much larger clone, so this may be a sequencing read error. A read error is likely, as this CDR3 ends without the conserved phenylalanine or tryptophan. The genes are TRBV29-1 and TRBJ1-2; maybe TRBD1 (6 bases). Trimming pared 3 bases from V and 2 bases from J, leaving 13 bases between. The CDR3 consists of 14 residues. CDR1 is SQVTM and CDR2 is ANQGSEA in the germline V gene. The CDR3 DNA is TGCAGCGTTGAGACCGCCAGGGGAAACTATGGCTACACCTCC. Translated: CSVETARGNYGYTS.

Comments on this clonotype: A read error may produce the germline difference seen at one junction end. The rearrangement uses TRBV20-1 and TRBJ2-7; TRBD1 agrees at 10 bases. Germline CDR1 is DFQATT and CDR2 is SNEGSKA (reference sequence). CDR3 length: 14 residues. This chain's CDR3 is CSAPGQGLTYEQNF. The CDR3 bases are TGCAGTGCGCCGGGACAGGGGCTGACCTACGAGCAGAACTTC.

Comment on this clonotype: A read error may explain this, as a much larger clone is one base away. The chain recombines TRBV11-1 with TRBJ2-2; D tentatively reads TRBD1 or TRBD2 (5 bases each). Per germline, CDR1 SGHAT and CDR2 FQDESV (reference sequence). The ends were cut back, 5 bases at V and 0 bases at J, with 13 bases in the middle. The CDR3 has 16 residues. This CDR3 is CASSAYRDPNTGELFF. In DNA form, the CDR3 reads TGTGCCAGCAGCGCTTATAGGGACCCGAACACCGGGGAGCTGTTTTTT.

This clonotype has just one count. The V call is TRBV25-1, the J call TRBJ2-5; the match to TRBD1 covers 7 bases. The V gene end was trimmed by 2 bases and the J gene end by 5 bases; junction bases not matched to a gene: 5. Per germline, CDR1 MGHDK and CDR2 SYGVNS. This CDR3 has 14 amino acids. The CDR3 reads CASSEPDRVETQYF. For the CDR3, the DNA is TGTGCCAGCAGTGAACCCGACAGGGTTGAGACCCAGTACTTC.